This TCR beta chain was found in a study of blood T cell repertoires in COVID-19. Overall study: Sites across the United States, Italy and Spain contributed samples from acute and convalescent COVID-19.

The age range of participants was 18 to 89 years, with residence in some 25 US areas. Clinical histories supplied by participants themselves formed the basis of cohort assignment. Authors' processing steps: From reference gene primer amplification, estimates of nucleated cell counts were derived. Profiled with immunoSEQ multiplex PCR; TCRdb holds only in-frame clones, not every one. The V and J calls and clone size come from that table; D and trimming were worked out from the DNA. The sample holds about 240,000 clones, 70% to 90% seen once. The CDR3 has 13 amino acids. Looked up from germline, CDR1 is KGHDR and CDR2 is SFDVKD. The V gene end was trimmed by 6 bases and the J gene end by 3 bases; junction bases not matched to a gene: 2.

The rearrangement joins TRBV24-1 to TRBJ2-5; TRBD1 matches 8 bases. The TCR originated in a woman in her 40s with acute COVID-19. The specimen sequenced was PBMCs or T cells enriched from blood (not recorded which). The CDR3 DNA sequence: TGTGCCACCAGTTCGGACAGGGAAGAGACCCAGTACTTC. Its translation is CATSSDREETQYF.